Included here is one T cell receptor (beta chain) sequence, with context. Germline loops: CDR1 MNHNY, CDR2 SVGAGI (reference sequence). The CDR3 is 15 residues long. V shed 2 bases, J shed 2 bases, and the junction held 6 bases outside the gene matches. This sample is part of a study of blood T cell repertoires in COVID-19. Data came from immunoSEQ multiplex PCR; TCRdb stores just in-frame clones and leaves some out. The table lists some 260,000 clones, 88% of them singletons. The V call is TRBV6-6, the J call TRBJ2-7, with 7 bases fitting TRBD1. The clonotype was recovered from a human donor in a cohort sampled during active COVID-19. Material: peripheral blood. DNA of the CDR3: TGTGCCAGCAGTTACCGAGACAGGGCCGCCTACGAGCAGTACTTC. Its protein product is CASSYRDRAAYEQYF.